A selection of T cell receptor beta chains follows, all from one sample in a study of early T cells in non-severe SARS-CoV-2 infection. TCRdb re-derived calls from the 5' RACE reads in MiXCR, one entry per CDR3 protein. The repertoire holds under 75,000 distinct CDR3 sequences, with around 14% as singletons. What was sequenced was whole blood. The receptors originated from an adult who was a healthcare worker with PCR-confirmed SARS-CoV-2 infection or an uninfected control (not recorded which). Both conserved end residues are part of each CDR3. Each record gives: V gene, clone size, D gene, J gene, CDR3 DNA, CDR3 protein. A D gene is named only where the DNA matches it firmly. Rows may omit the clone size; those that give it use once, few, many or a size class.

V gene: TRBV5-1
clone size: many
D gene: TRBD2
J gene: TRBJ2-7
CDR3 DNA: TGCGCCAGCAGCTTGGGTGGTAGCGGGGGAAAGATAACCTACGAGCAGTACTTC
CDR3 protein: CASSLGGSGGKITYEQYF

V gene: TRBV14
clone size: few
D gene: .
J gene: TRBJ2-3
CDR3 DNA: TGTGCCAGCCTCCGGAACACAGATACGCAGTATTTT
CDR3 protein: CASLRNTDTQYF

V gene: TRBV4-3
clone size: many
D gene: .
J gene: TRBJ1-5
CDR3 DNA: TGCGCCAGCAGCCAAGATTTGGATAGCAATCAGCCCCAGCATTTT
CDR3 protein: CASSQDLDSNQPQHF

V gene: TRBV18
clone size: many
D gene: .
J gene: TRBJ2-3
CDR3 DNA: TGTGCCAGCTCAGGAGATACGCAGTATTTT
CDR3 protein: CASSGDTQYF

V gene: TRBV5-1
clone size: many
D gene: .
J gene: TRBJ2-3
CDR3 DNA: TGCGCCAGCAGTTGGGACACAGATACGCAGTATTTT
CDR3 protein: CASSWDTDTQYF

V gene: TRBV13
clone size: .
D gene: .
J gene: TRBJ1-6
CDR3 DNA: TGTGCCAGCACCCCCCGGGAAGGACACAATAATTCACCCCTCCACTTT
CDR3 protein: CASTPREGHNNSPLHF

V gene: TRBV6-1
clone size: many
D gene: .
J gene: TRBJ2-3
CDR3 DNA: TGTGCCTCCCGGACAGCTTCCACAGATACGCAGTATTTT
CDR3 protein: CASRTASTDTQYF

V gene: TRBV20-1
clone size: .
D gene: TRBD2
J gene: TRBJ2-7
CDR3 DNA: TGCAGTGCTAGAACCCAACGCCCCGGGACTAGCGGGACCAGCTCCTACGAGCAGTACTTC
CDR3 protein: CSARTQRPGTSGTSSYEQYF

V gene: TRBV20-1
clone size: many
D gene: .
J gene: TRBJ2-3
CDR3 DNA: TGCAGTGCTGGGGCCACCACAGATACGCAGTATTTT
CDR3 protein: CSAGATTDTQYF

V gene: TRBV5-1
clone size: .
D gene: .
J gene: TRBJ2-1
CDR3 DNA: TGCGCCAGCAGCTTGCGGGGTGCTAGCACCAACAATGAGCAGTTCTTC
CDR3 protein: CASSLRGASTNNEQFF

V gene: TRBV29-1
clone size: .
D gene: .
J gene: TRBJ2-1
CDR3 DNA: TGCAGCGTTCTTTTGTTCGGAATGACCTACAATGAGCAGTTCTTC
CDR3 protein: CSVLLFGMTYNEQFF

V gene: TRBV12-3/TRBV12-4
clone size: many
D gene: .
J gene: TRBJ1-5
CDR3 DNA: TGTGCCAGCAGGGTCGCAGGGAATCAGCCCCAGCATTTT
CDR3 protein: CASRVAGNQPQHF

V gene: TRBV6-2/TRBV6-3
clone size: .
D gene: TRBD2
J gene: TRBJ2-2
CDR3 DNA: TGTGCCAGCAGTTACGAACCGGGAGGTTCGAACACCGGGGAGCTGTTTTTT
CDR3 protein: CASSYEPGGSNTGELFF

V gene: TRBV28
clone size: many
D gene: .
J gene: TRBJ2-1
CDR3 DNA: TGTGCCAGCTGCGGGACAGCCGTCTACAATGAGCAGTTCTTC
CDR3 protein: CASCGTAVYNEQFF

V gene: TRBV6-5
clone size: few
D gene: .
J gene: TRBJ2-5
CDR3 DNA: TGTGCCAGCAGTTACTATGGGGAGACCCAGTACTTC
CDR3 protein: CASSYYGETQYF

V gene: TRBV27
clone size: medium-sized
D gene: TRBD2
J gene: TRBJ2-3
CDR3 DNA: TGTGCCAGCAGTCCGATAGCGGGAGGGCCGGAAGATACGCAGTATTTT
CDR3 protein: CASSPIAGGPEDTQYF

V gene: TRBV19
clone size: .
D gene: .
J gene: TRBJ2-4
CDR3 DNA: TGTGCCAGTAGTATCGTTTCATCAGGGGCAACCAAAAACATTCAGTACTTC
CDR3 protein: CASSIVSSGATKNIQYF

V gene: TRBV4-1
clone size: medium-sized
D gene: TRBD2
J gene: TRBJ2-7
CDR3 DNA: TGCGCCAGCAGCCAAAAGGGGACGGGAGGGCAGCAGTACTTC
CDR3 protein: CASSQKGTGGQQYF

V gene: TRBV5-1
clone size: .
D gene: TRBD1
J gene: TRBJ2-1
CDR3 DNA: TGCGCCAGCAGGGCATCCGGGACAGGGTCCTACAATGAGCAGTTCTTC
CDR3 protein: CASRASGTGSYNEQFF

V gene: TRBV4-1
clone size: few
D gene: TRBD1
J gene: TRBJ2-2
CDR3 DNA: TGCGCCAGCAGCCCTACAGGGGGCACGGACACCGGGGAGCTGTTTTTT
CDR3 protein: CASSPTGGTDTGELFF

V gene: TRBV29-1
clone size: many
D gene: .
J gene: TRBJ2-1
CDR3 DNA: TGCAGCGGCTTGTGGGATGAGCAGTTCTTC
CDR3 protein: CSGLWDEQFF

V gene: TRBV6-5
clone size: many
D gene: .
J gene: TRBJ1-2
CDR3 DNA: TGTGCCAGCAGGACCGGAGATACTGGCTACACCTTC
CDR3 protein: CASRTGDTGYTF

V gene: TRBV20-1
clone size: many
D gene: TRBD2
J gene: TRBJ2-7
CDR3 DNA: TGCAGTGCCCCCCGGGGGAGGGTGTACGACGAGCAGTACTTC
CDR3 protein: CSAPRGRVYDEQYF

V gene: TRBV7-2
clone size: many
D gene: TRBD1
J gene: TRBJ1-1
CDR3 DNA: TGTGCCAGCAGCCCACGGGACAGGGGGCTAGATACTGGTGAAGCTTTCTTT
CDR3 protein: CASSPRDRGLDTGEAFF

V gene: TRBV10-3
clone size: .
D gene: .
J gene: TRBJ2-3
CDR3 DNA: TGTGCCTCACGGGGCCAGCACAGCACAGATACGCAGTATTTT
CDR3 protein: CASRGQHSTDTQYF

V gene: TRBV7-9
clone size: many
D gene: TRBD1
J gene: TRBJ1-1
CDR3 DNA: TGTGCCACCGAGAGGGGGCTTGGGGACACTGAAGCTTTCTTT
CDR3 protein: CATERGLGDTEAFF

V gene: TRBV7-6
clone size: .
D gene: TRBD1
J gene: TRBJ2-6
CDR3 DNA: TGTGCCAGCAGCCACAGGGGATCTGGGGCCAACGTCCTGACTTTC
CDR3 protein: CASSHRGSGANVLTF

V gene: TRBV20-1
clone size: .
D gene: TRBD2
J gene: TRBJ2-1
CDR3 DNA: TGCAGTGCCAAAAGCGGGGCGAGCTCCTACAATGAGCAGTTCTTC
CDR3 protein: CSAKSGASSYNEQFF

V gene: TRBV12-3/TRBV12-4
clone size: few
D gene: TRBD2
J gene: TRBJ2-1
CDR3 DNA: TGTGCCAGCAGTTTCGGGCTAGCGGGGGGCAATGAGCAGTTCTTC
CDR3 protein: CASSFGLAGGNEQFF

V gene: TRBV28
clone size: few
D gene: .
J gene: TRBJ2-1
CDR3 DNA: TGTGCCAGCATGCGGGACCGGGTATCCTACAATGAGCAGTTCTTC
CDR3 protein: CASMRDRVSYNEQFF

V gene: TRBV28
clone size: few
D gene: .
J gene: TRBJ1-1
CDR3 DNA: TGTGCCAGCAGTTTATCGGGATCTAACACTGAAGCTTTCTTT
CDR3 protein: CASSLSGSNTEAFF

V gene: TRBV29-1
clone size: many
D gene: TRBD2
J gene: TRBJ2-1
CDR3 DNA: TGCAGCGTTTCTTACGGGAGGGCCAATGAGCAGTTCTTC
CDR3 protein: CSVSYGRANEQFF

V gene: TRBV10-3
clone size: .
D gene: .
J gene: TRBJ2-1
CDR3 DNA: TGTGCCATCAGTGGCGTCGACTACAATGAGCAGTTCTTC
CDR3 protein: CAISGVDYNEQFF

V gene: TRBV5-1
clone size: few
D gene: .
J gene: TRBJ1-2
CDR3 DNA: TGCGCCAGCAGCTTGAACAGATTTAACTATGGCTACACCTTC
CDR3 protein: CASSLNRFNYGYTF

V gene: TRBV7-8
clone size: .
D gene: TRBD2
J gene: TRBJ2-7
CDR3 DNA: TGTGCCAGCAGCTGGACTAGCGGAATCCCCTACGAGCAGTACTTC
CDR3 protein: CASSWTSGIPYEQYF

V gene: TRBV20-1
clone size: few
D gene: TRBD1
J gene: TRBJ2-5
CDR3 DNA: TGCAGTGCTAGGACAGGGGGAATATGGGAGACCCAGTACTTC
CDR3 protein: CSARTGGIWETQYF

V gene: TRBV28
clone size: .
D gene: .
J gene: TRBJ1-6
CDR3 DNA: TGTGCCAGCAGTGAAACAGGGTGGGGAGCTTATAATTCACCCCTCCACTTT
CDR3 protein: CASSETGWGAYNSPLHF

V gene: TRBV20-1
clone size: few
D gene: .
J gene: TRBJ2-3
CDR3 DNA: TGCAGTGCTAGTTGGGCTAGCGGCACAGATACGCAGTATTTT
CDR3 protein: CSASWASGTDTQYF

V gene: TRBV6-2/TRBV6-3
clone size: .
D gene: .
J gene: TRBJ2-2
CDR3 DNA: TGTGCCAGCAGTTACACGGCTAACTCCAACACCGGGGAGCTGTTTTTT
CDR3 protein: CASSYTANSNTGELFF

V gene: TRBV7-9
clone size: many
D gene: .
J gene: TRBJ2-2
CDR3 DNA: TGTGCCAGCAGCTACAGTTCTGGGTCGAACACCGGGGAGCTGTTTTTT
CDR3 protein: CASSYSSGSNTGELFF

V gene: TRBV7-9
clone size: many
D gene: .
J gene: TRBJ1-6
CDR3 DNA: TGTGCCAGCAGCTTAGAGGCAAATAATTCACCCCTCCACTTT
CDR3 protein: CASSLEANNSPLHF

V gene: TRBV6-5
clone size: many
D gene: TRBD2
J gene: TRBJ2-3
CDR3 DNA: TGTGCCAGCAGTACCCGGACTAGCGGGAGAAGGGATACGCAGTATTTT
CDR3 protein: CASSTRTSGRRDTQYF

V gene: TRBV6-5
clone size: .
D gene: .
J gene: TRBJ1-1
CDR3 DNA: TGTGCCAGCAGTTACATGGCCCTAGGCACTGAAGCTTTCTTT
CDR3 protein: CASSYMALGTEAFF

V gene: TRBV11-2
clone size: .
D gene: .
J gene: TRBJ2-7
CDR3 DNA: TGTGCCAGCAGCTCCATGAGGGGTCTGGGCGAGCAGTACTTC
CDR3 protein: CASSSMRGLGEQYF

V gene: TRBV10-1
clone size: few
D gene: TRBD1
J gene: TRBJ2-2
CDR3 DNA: TGCGCCAGCAGTGAGCGGGGTGGGACAGCGAACACCGGGGAGCTGTTTTTT
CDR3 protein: CASSERGGTANTGELFF

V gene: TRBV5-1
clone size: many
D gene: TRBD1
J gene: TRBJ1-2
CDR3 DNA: TGCGCCAGCGGGGCAGGGGGTAACTATGGCTACACCTTC
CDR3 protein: CASGAGGNYGYTF

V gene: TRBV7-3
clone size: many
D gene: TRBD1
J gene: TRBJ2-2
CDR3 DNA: TGTGCCAGCAGCCGGGACAGGACTGATACCGGGGAGCTGTTTTTT
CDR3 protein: CASSRDRTDTGELFF

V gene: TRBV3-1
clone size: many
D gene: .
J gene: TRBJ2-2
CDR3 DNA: TGTGCCAGCAGCCCCTTTACCGGGGAGCTGTTTTTT
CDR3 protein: CASSPFTGELFF

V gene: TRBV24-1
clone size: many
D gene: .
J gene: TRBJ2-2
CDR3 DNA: TGTGCCACCAGTGATTTGGAGGGTCACACCGGGGAGCTGTTTTTT
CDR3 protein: CATSDLEGHTGELFF

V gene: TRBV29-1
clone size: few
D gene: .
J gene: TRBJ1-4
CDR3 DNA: TGCAGCCATAATCTGGGGGAAAAACTGTTTTTT
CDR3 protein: CSHNLGEKLFF

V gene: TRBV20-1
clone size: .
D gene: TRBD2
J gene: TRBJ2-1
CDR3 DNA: TGCAGTGCTAGAGATGAGCCTAGCGGGAGGTATGAGCAGTTCTTC
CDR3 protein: CSARDEPSGRYEQFF

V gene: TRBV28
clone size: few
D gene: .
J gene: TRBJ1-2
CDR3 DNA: TGTGCCAGCAGTGACCGCTTATATGGCTACACCTTC
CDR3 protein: CASSDRLYGYTF

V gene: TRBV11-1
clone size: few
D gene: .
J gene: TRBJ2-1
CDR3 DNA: TGTGCCAGCAGCTTCCGACTAGTCTCCTACAATGAGCAGTTCTTC
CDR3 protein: CASSFRLVSYNEQFF

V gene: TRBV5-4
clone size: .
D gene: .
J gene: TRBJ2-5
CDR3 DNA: TGTGCCAGCAGCCCTGATGGGGGTATGGCCCAAGAGACCCAGTACTTC
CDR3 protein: CASSPDGGMAQETQYF

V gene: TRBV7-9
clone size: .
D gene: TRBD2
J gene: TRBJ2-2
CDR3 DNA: TGTGCCAGCAGCTTAGTAAGGACGTCTAGCGGGAGACACACCGGGGAGCTGTTTTTT
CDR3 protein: CASSLVRTSSGRHTGELFF

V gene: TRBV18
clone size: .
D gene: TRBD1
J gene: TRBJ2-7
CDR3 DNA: TGTGCCAGCTCACCGGACAGGGGGTTGAACGAGCAGTACTTC
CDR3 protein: CASSPDRGLNEQYF

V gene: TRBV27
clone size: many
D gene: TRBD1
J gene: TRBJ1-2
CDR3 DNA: TGTGCCAGCAGTTGGGACAGGGGGCGAGGCTACACCTTC
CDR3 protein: CASSWDRGRGYTF

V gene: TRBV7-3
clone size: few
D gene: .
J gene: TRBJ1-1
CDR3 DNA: TGTGCCAGCAAACCGGGCAGGGGGAACACTGAAGCTTTCTTT
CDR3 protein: CASKPGRGNTEAFF

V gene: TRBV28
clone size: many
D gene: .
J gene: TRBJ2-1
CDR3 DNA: TGTGCCACAGATGGAGCGGAGGCCTACAATGAGCAGTTCTTC
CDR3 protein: CATDGAEAYNEQFF